The rows below give T cell receptor beta chains drawn from one sample of a study of blood T cell repertoires in COVID-19. Libraries were prepared by immunoSEQ multiplex PCR; TCRdb keeps only in-frame clonotypes and omits some of them. Here the sample spans 250,000 to 300,000 clones, almost 90% being singletons. The sequenced sample was peripheral blood. Source of these receptors: an older woman with COVID-19, enrolled during active disease. The CDR3 runs from the conserved cysteine through the conserved F or W. D genes are given only for firm matches. Clone size is shown for a subset of rows, as once, few, many or a class of expanded clone.

>.|TRBV4-3|TRBD1|TRBJ1-2
CASSRGTGYGYTF
TGCGCCAGCAGCCGCGGGACAGGTTATGGCTACACCTTC
>once|TRBV19|TRBD1|TRBJ1-5
CASNPDRGVWQPQHF
TGTGCCAGTAACCCGGACAGGGGAGTTTGGCAGCCCCAGCATTTT
>.|TRBV5-4|.|TRBJ2-7
CASSLDLSSYEQYF
TGTGCCAGCAGCTTAGACTTGAGCTCCTACGAGCAGTACTTC
>.|TRBV7-2|.|TRBJ1-4
CASSLLGGGATNEKLFF
TGTGCCAGCAGCTTATTGGGGGGGGGTGCAACTAATGAAAAACTGTTTTTT
>few|TRBV9|.|TRBJ1-3
CASSAGGSGNTIYF
TGTGCCAGCAGCGCCGGGGGATCTGGAAACACCATATATTTT
>.|TRBV30|.|TRBJ1-2
CASSAGRRYGYTF
TGTGCCTCGAGCGCGGGACGGCGCTATGGCTACACCTTC
>.|TRBV5-6|.|TRBJ1-1
CASSLRGLNTEAFF
TGTGCCAGCAGCTTGAGGGGTTTGAACACTGAAGCTTTCTTT
>.|TRBV30|.|TRBJ1-1
CAWSVPQVKNTEAFF
TGTGCCTGGAGTGTACCACAGGTTAAAAACACTGAAGCTTTCTTT
>.|TRBV21-1|.|TRBJ2-2
CASSSAGTEERELFF
TGTGCCAGCAGCTCTGCCGGGACAGAAGAGCGGGAGCTGTTTTTT
>.|TRBV6-6|TRBD1|TRBJ1-5
CASTDRGRDQPQHF
TGTGCCAGCACGGACAGGGGGCGCGATCAGCCCCAGCATTTT
>.|TRBV27|TRBD1|TRBJ1-6
CASRSGGTLSYNSPLHF
TGTGCCAGCAGGTCAGGGGGGACCCTCTCCTATAATTCACCCCTCCACTTT
>.|TRBV4-2|TRBD1|TRBJ1-3
CASSQQGQGAIGNTIYF
TGTGCCAGCAGCCAACAGGGACAGGGGGCTATTGGAAACACCATATATTTT
>.|TRBV5-1|.|TRBJ2-6
CASYREPTGANVLTF
TGCGCCAGCTACAGGGAACCGACTGGGGCCAACGTCCTGACTTTC
>few|TRBV6-2/TRBV6-3|TRBD1|TRBJ2-1
CASSRDRVYNEQFF
TGTGCCAGCAGTCGGGACAGAGTCTACAATGAGCAGTTCTTC
>.|TRBV6-5|.|TRBJ1-1
CASSPTGETEAFF
TGTGCCAGCAGTCCGACAGGAGAAACTGAAGCTTTCTTT
>.|TRBV4-3|.|TRBJ1-1
CASSQDIESTEAFF
TGCGCCAGCAGCCAAGATATAGAGTCCACTGAAGCTTTCTTT
>few|TRBV2|TRBD1|TRBJ1-4
CASSEDGQGDEKLFF
TGTGCCAGCAGTGAAGACGGACAGGGAGATGAAAAACTGTTTTTT
>.|TRBV7-2|TRBD1|TRBJ2-5
CASSSSAGGAETQYF
TGTGCCAGCAGCTCATCGGCAGGGGGCGCTGAGACCCAGTACTTC
>.|TRBV30|TRBD1|TRBJ1-3
CAMDGDRLFSGNTIYF
TGTGCGATGGACGGGGACAGGTTATTCTCTGGAAACACCATATATTTT
>.|TRBV15|.|TRBJ1-3
CATSRATSSGNTIYF
TGTGCCACCAGCAGAGCCACGAGCTCTGGAAACACCATATATTTT
>.|TRBV10-3|TRBD2|TRBJ2-7
CAISGPSGLTTFSYEQYF
TGTGCCATCAGTGGGCCTAGCGGACTAACCACCTTCTCCTACGAGCAGTACTTC
>.|TRBV19|.|TRBJ2-5
CASSIARQETQYF
TGTGCCAGTAGTATAGCTAGACAGGAGACCCAGTACTTC
>.|TRBV10-3|TRBD2|TRBJ2-3
CAISESQRGGRSDTQYF
TGTGCCATCAGTGAGTCACAGCGGGGGGGCCGGTCAGATACGCAGTATTTT
>.|TRBV11-3|TRBD1|TRBJ2-1
CASSFIGTGDNEQFF
TGTGCCAGCAGCTTTATCGGGACAGGGGATAATGAGCAGTTCTTC
>.|TRBV7-2|.|TRBJ1-6
CASSLKSSYNSPLHF
TGTGCCAGCAGCTTAAAGAGCTCCTATAATTCACCCCTCCACTTT
>once|TRBV9|.|TRBJ1-1
CASSVAEGGHTEAFF
TGTGCCAGCAGCGTAGCTGAAGGGGGTCACACTGAAGCTTTCTTT
>.|TRBV19|.|TRBJ2-2
CASRDRTNTGELFF
TGTGCCAGTAGGGACAGAACGAACACCGGGGAGCTGTTTTTT
>.|TRBV6-2/TRBV6-3|.|TRBJ1-5
CASSYTGHGIQPQHF
TGTGCCAGCAGTTATACGGGACATGGGATCCAGCCCCAGCATTTT
>once|TRBV20-1|TRBD2|TRBJ2-1
CSASLAGAHYNEQFF
TGCAGTGCTAGTTTAGCGGGGGCCCACTACAATGAGCAGTTCTTC
>.|TRBV6-6|TRBD1|TRBJ1-1
CASSRQGADTEAFF
TGTGCCAGCAGTAGACAGGGGGCCGACACTGAAGCTTTCTTT
>.|TRBV19|.|TRBJ1-2
CASSIVGGAHPGYTF
TGTGCCAGTAGTATAGTCGGGGGTGCGCATCCCGGCTACACCTTC
>.|TRBV4-3|TRBD1|TRBJ1-2
CASSQETGINYGYTF
TGCGCCAGCAGCCAAGAGACAGGGATTAACTATGGCTACACCTTC
>.|TRBV12-3/TRBV12-4|.|TRBJ2-1
CASSSLEEQFF
TGTGCCAGCAGTTCCCTCGAGGAGCAGTTCTTC